This entry concerns a single T cell receptor (beta chain). The sample belongs to a study of blood T cell repertoires in COVID-19. Authors' data handling: Amplification of reference gene primers provided the estimated nucleated cell counts. Assay: immunoSEQ multiplex PCR; the TCRdb copy retains only in-frame clones and omits some. V and J calls and clone size are those listed in that table; D and trimming were worked out from the DNA. This sample yields approximately 240,000 clones, of which 85% to 90% are seen a single time; around 3.2% belongs to the top ten. Those enrolled, adults aged roughly 18 to 90 years, came from about two dozen US areas. Donors were grouped by their self-reported clinical history. CDR1 SGHNT and CDR2 YENEEA come from the germline V gene. The J segment lost 5 bases and the V segment lost 0 bases, leaving 4 bases of the junction unmatched. This CDR3 contains 15 residues.

The sample consisted of PBMCs or T cells enriched from blood (not recorded which). This rearrangement joins TRBV11-3 to TRBJ1-5; 7 nucleotides agree with TRBD1. The receptor's source is a woman aged 18 to 35 in a cohort exposed to, infected with or recovered from COVID-19 (not recorded which). Here the CDR3 reads CASSLEGTVHQPQHF. The DNA of the CDR3 is TGTGCCAGCAGCTTAGAAGGGACAGTTCATCAGCCCCAGCATTTT. Based on the CDR3 plus reference TRBV11-3 and TRBJ1-5, the full variable domain is EAGVVQSPRYKIIEKKQPVAFWCNPISGHNTLYWYLQNLGQGPELLIRYENEEAVDDSQLPKDRFSAERLKGVDSTLKIQPAELGDSAVYLCASSLEGTVHQPQHFGDGTRLSIL.